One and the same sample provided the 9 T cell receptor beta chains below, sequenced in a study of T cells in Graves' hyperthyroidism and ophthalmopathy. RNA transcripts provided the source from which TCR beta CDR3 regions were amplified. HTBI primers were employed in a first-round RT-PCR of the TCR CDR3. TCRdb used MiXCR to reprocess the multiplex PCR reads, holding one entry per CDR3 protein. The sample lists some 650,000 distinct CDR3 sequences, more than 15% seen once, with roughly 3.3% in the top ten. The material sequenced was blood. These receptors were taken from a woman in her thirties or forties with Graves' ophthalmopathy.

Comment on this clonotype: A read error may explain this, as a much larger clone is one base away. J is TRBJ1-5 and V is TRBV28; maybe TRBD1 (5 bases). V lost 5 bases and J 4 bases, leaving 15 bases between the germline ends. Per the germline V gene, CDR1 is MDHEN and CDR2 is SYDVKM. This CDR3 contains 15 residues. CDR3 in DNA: TGTGCCAGCAGTCATCTGGGACCGACAAATCAGCCCCAGCATTTT. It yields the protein CASSHLGPTNQPQHF.

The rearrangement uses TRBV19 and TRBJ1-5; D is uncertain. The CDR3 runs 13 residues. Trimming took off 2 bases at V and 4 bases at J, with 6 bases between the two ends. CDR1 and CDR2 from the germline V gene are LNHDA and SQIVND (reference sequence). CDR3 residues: CASSIIANQPQHF. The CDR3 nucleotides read TGTGCCAGTAGTATAATTGCAAATCAGCCCCAGCATTTT.

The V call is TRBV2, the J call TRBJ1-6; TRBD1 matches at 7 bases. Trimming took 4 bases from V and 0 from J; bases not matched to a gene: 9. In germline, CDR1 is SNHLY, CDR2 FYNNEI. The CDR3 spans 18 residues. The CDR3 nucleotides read TGTGCCAGCAGTGTGCTTGAACAGGGGAGCTCCTATAATTCACCCCTCCACTTT. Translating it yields CASSVLEQGSSYNSPLHF.

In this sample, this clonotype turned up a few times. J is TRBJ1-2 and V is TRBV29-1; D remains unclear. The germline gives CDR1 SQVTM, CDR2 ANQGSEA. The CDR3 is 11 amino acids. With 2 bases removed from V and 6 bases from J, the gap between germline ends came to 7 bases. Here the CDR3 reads CSVELWDGYTF. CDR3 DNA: TGCAGCGTTGAACTATGGGATGGCTACACCTTC.

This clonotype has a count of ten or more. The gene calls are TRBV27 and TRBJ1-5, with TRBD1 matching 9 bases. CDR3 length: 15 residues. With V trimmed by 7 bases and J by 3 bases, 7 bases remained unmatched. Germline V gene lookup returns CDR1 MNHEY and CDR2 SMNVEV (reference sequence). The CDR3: CASKYRGQANQPQHF. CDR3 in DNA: TGTGCCAGCAAATACAGGGGGCAAGCCAATCAGCCCCAGCATTTT.

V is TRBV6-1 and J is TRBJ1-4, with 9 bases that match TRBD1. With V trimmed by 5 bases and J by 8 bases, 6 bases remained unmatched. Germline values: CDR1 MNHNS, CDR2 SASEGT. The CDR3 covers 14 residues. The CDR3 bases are TGTGCCAGCAGTCCGACAGGGGGGGCGGAAAAACTGTTTTTT. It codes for CASSPTGGAEKLFF.

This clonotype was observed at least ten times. The CDR3 DNA reads TGTGCCAGCAGTTACTCGATACTAGGAGGGGGCGAAGAGACCCAGTACTTC. Encoded protein: CASSYSILGGGEETQYF. The chain joins TRBV6-6 to TRBJ2-5; D is perhaps TRBD1 (7 bases). Germline CDR1 and CDR2: MNHNY and SVGAGI (reference sequence). Trimming removed 0 bases from V and 3 bases from J, with 17 bases in between. The CDR3 is made up of 17 amino acids.

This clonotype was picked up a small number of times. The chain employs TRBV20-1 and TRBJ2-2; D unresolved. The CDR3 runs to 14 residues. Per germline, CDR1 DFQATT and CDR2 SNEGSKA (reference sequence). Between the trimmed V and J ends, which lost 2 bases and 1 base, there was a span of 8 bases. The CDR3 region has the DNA TGCAGTGCTAGAAGGGCAGGGAACACCGGGGAGCTGTTTTTT. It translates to CSARRAGNTGELFF.

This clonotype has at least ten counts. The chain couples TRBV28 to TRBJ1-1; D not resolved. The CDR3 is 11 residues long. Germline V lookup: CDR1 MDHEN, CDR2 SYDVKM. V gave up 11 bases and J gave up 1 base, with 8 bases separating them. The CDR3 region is CAVTGNTEAFF. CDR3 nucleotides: TGTGCCGTAACGGGGAACACTGAAGCTTTCTTT.